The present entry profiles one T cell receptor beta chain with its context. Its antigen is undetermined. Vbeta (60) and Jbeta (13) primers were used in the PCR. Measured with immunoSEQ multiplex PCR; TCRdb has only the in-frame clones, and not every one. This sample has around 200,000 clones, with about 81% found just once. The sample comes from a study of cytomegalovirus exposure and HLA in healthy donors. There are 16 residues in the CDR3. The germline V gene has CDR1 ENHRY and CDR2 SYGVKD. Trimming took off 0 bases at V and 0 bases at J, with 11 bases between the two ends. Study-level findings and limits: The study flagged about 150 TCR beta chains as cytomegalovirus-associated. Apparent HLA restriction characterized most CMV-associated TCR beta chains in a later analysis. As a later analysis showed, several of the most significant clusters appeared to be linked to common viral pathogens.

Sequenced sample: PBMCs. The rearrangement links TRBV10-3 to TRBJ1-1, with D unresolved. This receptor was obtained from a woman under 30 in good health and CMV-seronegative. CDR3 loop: CAISESSGHLNTEAFF. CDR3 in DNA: TGTGCCATCAGTGAGTCCTCTGGGCATTTGAACACTGAAGCTTTCTTT.